These 15 T cell receptor beta chains were sequenced from one sample in a study of identical twins. MiXCR, run by TCRdb on the 5' RACE reads, gives a single entry per CDR3 protein. The sample carries about 890,000 distinct CDR3 sequences, roughly 12% recorded once. This sample was shared with a second study, whose subject was yellow fever vaccine responses in identical twins.

The sample was PBMCs. The receptors stem from a woman aged 18-29 years in good health.

This chain joins TRBV20-1 and TRBJ1-6; D is perhaps TRBD1 (5 bases). The CDR3 has 16 amino acids. Trimming left V 0 bases short and J 6 bases short, with 15 bases between. The germline gives CDR1 DFQATT, CDR2 SNEGSKA (reference sequence). The CDR3 region is CSARDHGGIGNSPLHF. Written as DNA, the CDR3 is TGCAGTGCTAGAGATCACGGGGGGATAGGTAATTCACCCCTCCACTTT.

This clonotype was observed many times. The chain uses TRBV20-1 and TRBJ2-1; no firm D call. The CDR3 is 14 residues long. V shed 1 base and J shed 0 bases, with 7 bases lying between them. CDR1 DFQATT and CDR2 SNEGSKA come from the germline V gene (reference sequence). CDR3 DNA: TGCAGTGCTAGAGGCCTGAGCTCCTACAATGAGCAGTTCTTC. It encodes CSARGLSSYNEQFF.

This clonotype appeared a single time. The CDR3 DNA reads as TGTGCCACTCTCCCCGAACTAGCGGCCAACAATGAGCAGTTCTTC. It is translated as CATLPELAANNEQFF. The V call is TRBV10-3, the J call TRBJ2-1, with 8 bases fitting TRBD2. The CDR3 sequence is 15 residues long. The germline V gene encodes CDR1 ENHRY and CDR2 SYGVKD. Germline trimming cut 10 bases from V and 5 bases from J; bases unmatched to any gene: 13.

This clonotype was recorded at least ten times. The V call is TRBV11-2, the J call TRBJ2-1; no reliable D call. The germline CDR1 and CDR2 sequences are SGHAT and FQNNGV. This CDR3 spans 16 amino acids. V lost 5 bases and J lost 0, with 14 bases in between. The CDR3 sequence is CASSPLSRNSYNEQFF. The DNA for the CDR3 is TGTGCCAGCAGCCCCCTAAGCCGAAACTCCTACAATGAGCAGTTCTTC. Supplemented by reference TRBV11-2 and TRBJ2-1, the full variable domain reads EAGVAQSPRYKIIEKRQSVAFWCNPISGHATLYWYQQILGQGPKLLIQFQNNGVVDDSQLPKDRFSAERLKGVDSTLKIQPAKLEDSAVYLCASSPLSRNSYNEQFFGPGTRLTVL.

This clonotype showed up many times. The rearrangement joins TRBV27 to TRBJ2-1; TRBD2 aligns across 9 bases. The CDR3 has 17 amino acids. The germline V gene has CDR1 MNHEY and CDR2 SMNVEV (reference sequence). Germline trimming cut 3 bases from V and 9 bases from J; bases unmatched to any gene: 15. The CDR3 is CASSLRVGSGGFSEQFF. CDR3 bases: TGTGCCAGCAGTTTGAGAGTCGGTAGCGGGGGTTTTAGTGAGCAGTTCTTC.

This clonotype was observed a handful of times. The rearrangement links TRBV4-1 to TRBJ2-1, with TRBD2 identical over 12 bases. The germline gives CDR1 MGHRA, CDR2 YSYEKL. CDR3 length equals 16 residues. Trimming removed 2 bases from V and 5 bases from J; junction bases left unmatched: 4. The CDR3 reads CASSQPTSGSNNEQFF. The CDR3, as DNA: TGCGCCAGCAGCCAACCGACTAGCGGGAGTAACAATGAGCAGTTCTTC.

The sample holds a few counts of this clonotype. V usage is TRBV15 and J usage is TRBJ2-1, with TRBD2 matching 8 bases. Per the germline V gene, CDR1 is LNHNV and CDR2 is YYDKDF (reference sequence). The length of the CDR3 is 15 residues. V shed 7 bases and J 7 bases; nucleotides not matched to a gene: 12. The CDR3: CATTKTGGGTNEQFF. The CDR3 DNA is TGTGCCACCACCAAAACGGGGGGGGGCACTAATGAGCAGTTCTTC.

The chain carries TRBV7-7 and TRBJ2-5; 7 bases line up with TRBD2. The V and J ends lost 5 bases and 3 bases, in that order; junction bases with no gene match: 15. Germline CDR1 and CDR2: SSHAT and FNYEAQ (reference sequence). CDR3 size: 17 residues. The CDR3 protein is CASSDGPVGAGEETQYF. The CDR3 region has the DNA TGTGCCAGCAGCGACGGCCCGGTAGGGGCGGGGGAAGAGACCCAGTACTTC.

The CDR3, as DNA: TGTGCCAGCAGTTTTGAGGTAGCCTATGACGGCTACACCTTC. It translates to CASSFEVAYDGYTF. This sequence joins TRBV12-3 or TRBV12-4 and TRBJ1-2; D gene uncertain. V lost 3 bases and J lost 8, with 16 bases in between. CDR3 size: 14 residues.

This clonotype showed up just a few times. The V and J genes are TRBV3-1 and TRBJ2-1, with TRBD2 identical over 11 bases. Trimming cost V 2 bases and J 2 bases; bases outside gene matches: 8. The CDR3 extends over 18 amino acids. Germline CDR1 and CDR2: LGHDT and YNNKEL (reference sequence). In nucleotides, the CDR3 is TGTGCCAGCAGCCAACCAAAGCTAGCGGGGGGACCCTACAATGAGCAGTTCTTC. It is translated as CASSQPKLAGGPYNEQFF.

CDR3 protein: CASSPLQATGELFF. The CDR3, as DNA: TGCGCCAGCAGCCCACTTCAGGCGACCGGGGAGCTGTTTTTT. V usage is TRBV5-1 and J usage is TRBJ2-2; D gene unclear. Germline values: CDR1 SGHRS, CDR2 YFSETQ. This CDR3 has 14 residues. The germline V and J ends were trimmed by 4 bases and 5 bases, with 12 bases remaining between them.

This clonotype was observed at least ten times. The chain carries TRBV15 and TRBJ2-7, with D possibly being TRBD2 (6 bases). CDR3 length: 15 residues. Trimming shortened V by 3 bases and J by 0 bases, and 12 bases separated the two germline ends. The V gene's germline CDR1 is LNHNV and CDR2 YYDKDF (reference sequence). CDR3: CATSREGLSSYEQYF. Written as DNA, the CDR3 is TGTGCCACCAGCAGGGAGGGGCTTAGCTCCTACGAGCAGTACTTC.

V is TRBV4-2 and J is TRBJ2-1, with a weak D call TRBD1 (5 bases). Per germline, CDR1 LGHNA and CDR2 YNFKEQ. Trimming left V 2 bases short and J 3 bases short, with 11 bases between. CDR3 size: 15 residues. The CDR3 loop is CASSQYRQNYNEQFF. CDR3 coding DNA: TGTGCCAGCAGCCAATACAGACAGAACTACAATGAGCAGTTCTTC.

The V and J genes are TRBV4-1 and TRBJ2-2; D not resolved. V was pared by 2 bases and J by 8 bases, with 21 bases between. CDR3 length equals 17 residues. CDR1 and CDR2 from the germline V gene are MGHRA and YSYEKL. The CDR3 DNA follows: TGCGCCAGCAGCCAACCCTCCGGCAGGTTCCTTCGAGGGGAGCTGTTTTTT. It encodes CASSQPSGRFLRGELFF.

This clonotype was observed at least ten times. The chain recombines TRBV7-9 with TRBJ1-1; weak D call: TRBD1 (5 bases). The V gene's germline CDR1 is SEHNR and CDR2 FQNEAQ (reference sequence). The CDR3 spans 14 residues. Trimming shortened V by 5 bases and J by 4 bases, and 14 bases separated the two germline ends. CDR3 loop: CASSGGLWATEAFF. The DNA for the CDR3 is TGTGCCAGCAGCGGGGGACTTTGGGCCACTGAAGCTTTCTTT.